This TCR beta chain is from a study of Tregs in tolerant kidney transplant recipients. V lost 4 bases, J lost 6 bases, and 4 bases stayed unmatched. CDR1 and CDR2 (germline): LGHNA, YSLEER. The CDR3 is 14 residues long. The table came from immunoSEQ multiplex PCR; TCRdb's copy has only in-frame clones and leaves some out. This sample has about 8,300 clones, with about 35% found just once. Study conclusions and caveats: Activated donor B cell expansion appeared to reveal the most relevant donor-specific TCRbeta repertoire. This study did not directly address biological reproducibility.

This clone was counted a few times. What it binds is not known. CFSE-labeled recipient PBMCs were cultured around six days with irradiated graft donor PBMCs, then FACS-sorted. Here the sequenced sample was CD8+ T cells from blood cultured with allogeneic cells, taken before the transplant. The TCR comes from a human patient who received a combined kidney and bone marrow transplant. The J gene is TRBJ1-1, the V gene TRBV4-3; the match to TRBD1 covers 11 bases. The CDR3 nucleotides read TGCGCCAGCAGCCTGGGACAGGGGGGTCCTGAAGCTTTCTTT. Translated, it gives CASSLGQGGPEAFF.